A single sample gave rise to the 14 T cell receptor beta chains below, sequenced in a study of Ad26.COV2.S vaccination and SARS-CoV-2 variants. Treatment reported: around 19 received Ad26.COV2.S at low or high dose, single or two shots; about five received placebo; per-sample allocation not given. Material that was analyzed had been drawn on day 63 after the first vaccine or placebo injection. Assay: immunoSEQ multiplex PCR; the TCRdb copy retains only in-frame clones and omits some. The sample records roughly 400,000 clones, 90% being singletons. Sequencing used peripheral blood, obtained in a trial of Ad26.COV2.S vaccine versus placebo. The origin of the receptors is a person between 18 and 60 years old who received the Ad26.COV2.S COVID-19 vaccine or a placebo.

V gene TRBV19 combines with J gene TRBJ2-1; D possibly corresponds to TRBD2 (5 bases). Germline V gene sequence: CDR1 LNHDA, CDR2 SQIVND (reference sequence). The CDR3 is 14 amino acids. The V end was cut by 4 bases, the J end by 0 bases, with 7 bases between. Here the CDR3 DNA reads TGTGCCAGTAGTAACCGGGACTCCTACAATGAGCAGTTCTTC. Encoded protein: CASSNRDSYNEQFF.

The V gene is TRBV28, the J gene TRBJ1-4, with D perhaps matching TRBD1 (5 bases). The CDR3 length is 13 residues. Germline CDR1 reads MDHEN; CDR2 reads SYDVKM. V was trimmed by 4 bases and J by 8 bases, leaving 11 bases between them. CDR3 region: CASSSGRREKLFF. The CDR3 nucleotides read TGTGCCAGCAGTTCGGGGCGGCGGGAAAAACTGTTTTTT.

The chain uses TRBV6-4 and TRBJ2-3; the match to TRBD2 covers 7 bases. This CDR3 is 15 amino acids long. Germline V lookup: CDR1 MRHNA, CDR2 SNTAGT. V lost 3 bases to trimming and J lost 0 bases; unmatched junction nucleotides: 3. The CDR3 DNA sequence: TGTGCCAGCAGTGAAGTAGCGGGCAGCACAGATACGCAGTATTTT. Protein sequence: CASSEVAGSTDTQYF.

The V and J genes are TRBV11-2 and TRBJ2-5; 10 bases match TRBD2. The junction had 14 bases not matched to a gene; V was cut back by 2 bases and J by 2 bases. The CDR3 has 19 residues. Germline CDR1 SGHAT, CDR2 FQNNGV. CDR3 protein: CASSLTAPGLADTQETQYF. DNA for the CDR3: TGTGCCAGCAGCTTAACGGCCCCTGGACTAGCGGACACTCAAGAGACCCAGTACTTC. Supplemented by reference TRBV11-2 and TRBJ2-5, the full variable domain reads EAGVAQSPRYKIIEKRQSVAFWCNPISGHATLYWYQQILGQGPKLLIQFQNNGVVDDSQLPKDRFSAERLKGVDSTLKIQPAKLEDSAVYLCASSLTAPGLADTQETQYFGPGTRLLVL.

The genes are TRBV29-1 and TRBJ1-2; 7 bases are a match to TRBD1. The V gene's germline CDR1 is SQVTM and CDR2 ANQGSEA. The CDR3 has 13 residues. V lost 6 bases, J lost 5 bases, and 9 bases stayed unmatched. CDR3 in DNA: TGCAGCGTGTCACAGGGGCAGAGGTATGGCTACACCTTC. This codes for CSVSQGQRYGYTF.

The chain recombines TRBV2 with TRBJ2-7, with 8 bases lining up with TRBD2. The CDR3 has 13 residues. The V and J ends lost 6 bases and 7 bases, in that order; junction bases with no gene match: 8. Germline CDR1 SNHLY, CDR2 FYNNEI. CDR3 loop: CASRLAGGFEQYF. CDR3 bases: TGTGCCAGCAGACTGGCGGGAGGCTTTGAGCAGTACTTC. Filled out from reference TRBV2 and TRBJ2-7, the complete variable domain reads EPEVTQTPSHQVTQMGQEVILRCVPISNHLYFYWYRQILGQKVEFLVSFYNNEISEKSEIFDDQFSVERPDGSNFTLKIRSTKLEDSAMYFCASRLAGGFEQYFGPGTRLTVT.

The rearrangement links TRBV29-1 to TRBJ2-7, with D maybe TRBD2 (6 bases). Germline-derived CDR1 and CDR2 are SQVTM and ANQGSEA. The ends were cut back, 6 bases at V and 6 bases at J, with 18 bases in the middle. This CDR3 has 13 residues. The CDR3 nucleotides are TGCAGCGTAAAAGGTGGGGGGATTTCCGAGCAGTACTTC. It translates to CSVKGGGISEQYF.

V and J are TRBV6-4 and TRBJ1-4; perhaps TRBD1 as D (6 bases). Trimming took off 7 bases at V and 6 bases at J, with 15 bases between the two ends. The CDR3 runs to 14 residues. Germline V gene data show CDR1 as MRHNA and CDR2 as SNTAGT. CDR3 region: CASTKLQGYEKLFF. The CDR3 DNA is TGTGCCAGCACTAAACTCCAGGGGTATGAAAAACTGTTTTTT.

The genes are TRBV6-2 or TRBV6-3 and TRBJ2-5; D unclear. V lost 4 bases and J lost 1, with 7 bases in between. Per the germline V gene, CDR1 is MNHEY and CDR2 is SVGEGT. The CDR3 contains 13 residues. This CDR3 is CASSSEVQETQYF. The CDR3 DNA reads as TGTGCCAGCAGTTCGGAAGTCCAAGAGACCCAGTACTTC.

This clone was seen more than once but under ten times. The chain carries TRBV11-2 and TRBJ1-4, with 7 bases identical to TRBD1. The V and J ends lost 1 base and 3 bases, in that order; junction bases with no gene match: 2. CDR1 SGHAT and CDR2 FQNNGV come from the germline V gene. This CDR3 is 15 amino acids long. This chain's CDR3 is CASSLVTGPNEKLFF. The CDR3 nucleotides read TGTGCCAGCAGCTTAGTGACAGGGCCTAATGAAAAACTGTTTTTT. The full variable domain, its missing parts supplied by reference TRBV11-2 and TRBJ1-4, is EAGVAQSPRYKIIEKRQSVAFWCNPISGHATLYWYQQILGQGPKLLIQFQNNGVVDDSQLPKDRFSAERLKGVDSTLKIQPAKLEDSAVYLCASSLVTGPNEKLFFGSGTQLSVL.

The chain employs TRBV3-1 (or the pseudogene TRBV3-2) and TRBJ1-2, with TRBD1 matching over 7 bases. Germline lookup yields CDR1 LGHDT and CDR2 YNNKEL (reference sequence). V was pared by 6 bases and J by 0 bases, with 1 base of the junction left unmatched. The CDR3 is made up of 13 amino acids. For the CDR3, the DNA is TGTGCCAGCAGGGGGACAGCTAACTATGGCTACACCTTC. Translating gives CASRGTANYGYTF.

This clone is a singleton in its sample. V is TRBV7-9 and J is TRBJ2-5; 13 nucleotides align to TRBD2. CDR1 and CDR2 from the germline V gene are SEHNR and FQNEAQ (reference sequence). The CDR3 covers 17 residues. With 1 base clipped from V and 5 bases from J, the junction kept 7 bases outside the gene matches. CDR3 nucleotides: TGTGCCAGCAGCTTAGGACTAGCGGGAGGCCGGAGGGAGACCCAGTACTTC. Protein sequence: CASSLGLAGGRRETQYF.

For the CDR3, the DNA is TGTGCCAGCAGCCAAGGGCAAGGGACTACCTCATACGAGCAGTACTTC. It codes for CASSQGQGTTSYEQYF. The chain couples TRBV4-2 to TRBJ2-7, with 7 bases that match TRBD2. J lost 4 bases, V lost 1 base, and 10 bases had no gene match. Germline CDR1 LGHNA, CDR2 YNFKEQ. The CDR3 loop spans 16 amino acids.

The rearrangement links TRBV4-2 to TRBJ1-2; D is uncertain. V was clipped by 0 bases and J by 0 bases, with 8 bases between them. The CDR3 has 15 residues. Germline CDR1 and CDR2: LGHNA and YNFKEQ. The CDR3 loop reads CASSQDRRSNYGYTF. The CDR3 DNA reads as TGTGCCAGCAGCCAAGATAGGAGATCTAACTATGGCTACACCTTC.